These 23 T cell receptor beta chains came from one sample sequenced in a study of blood T cell repertoires in COVID-19. Method: immunoSEQ multiplex PCR; TCRdb's copy keeps in-frame clones and lacks some. The sample includes roughly 68,000 clones, more than 60% of them seen just once. The specimen was peripheral blood. The receptors shown here come from a woman aged 45-65 years with acute or convalescent COVID-19.

This clone has just a few counts. The DNA for the CDR3 is TGTGCCAGCACCCAGGACAGGACTAACTATGGCTACACCTTC. As protein: CASTQDRTNYGYTF. V and J are TRBV11-1 and TRBJ1-2, with 7 bases that match TRBD1. This CDR3 is built from 14 residues. Trimming at V came to 7 bases and at J to 0 bases, leaving 5 bases not matched to a gene. CDR1 SGHAT and CDR2 FQDESV come from the germline V gene (reference sequence).

This chain uses TRBV5-1 with TRBJ2-1; D gene uncertain. The length of the CDR3 is 12 residues. Per germline, CDR1 SGHRS and CDR2 YFSETQ. The germline V and J ends were trimmed by 2 bases and 6 bases, with 6 bases remaining between them. The CDR3 DNA sequence: TGCGCCAGCAGCTTCTTCGGCAATGAGCAGTTCTTC. It translates to CASSFFGNEQFF.

The V and J genes are TRBV5-4 and TRBJ2-1; a possible D gene is TRBD2 (6 bases). Germline CDR1 and CDR2: SGHNT and YYREEE (reference sequence). The V end was cut by 0 bases, the J end by 0 bases, with 10 bases between. The CDR3 is 16 residues long. The CDR3 sequence: CASSLGGASSYNEQFF. CDR3 DNA: TGTGCCAGCAGCTTGGGCGGGGCCAGCTCCTACAATGAGCAGTTCTTC.

V gene TRBV6-5 combines with J gene TRBJ2-7, with D uncertain. Per germline, CDR1 MNHEY and CDR2 SVGAGI. Trimming stripped 2 bases from V and 1 base from J, with 12 bases between. There are 15 residues in the CDR3. Here the CDR3 reads CASSYQPRSSYEQYF. CDR3 sequence (DNA): TGTGCCAGCAGTTACCAACCTAGAAGTTCCTACGAGCAGTACTTC.

The rearrangement links TRBV5-1 to TRBJ1-1; 8 bases map to TRBD1. The CDR3 runs to 15 residues. Trimming took 0 bases from V and 4 from J; bases not matched to a gene: 5. Germline CDR1 is SGHRS and CDR2 is YFSETQ. CDR3 residues: CASSLAAGGGTEAFF. In DNA, the CDR3 is TGCGCCAGCAGCTTGGCCGCAGGGGGCGGCACTGAAGCTTTCTTT.

V and J are TRBV18 and TRBJ1-6; 12 bases agree with TRBD1. From germline, CDR1 is KGHSH and CDR2 LQKENI. V trimming: 3 bases; J trimming: 7 bases; junction bases outside the gene matches: 1. The CDR3 has 15 residues. CDR3 amino acids: CASSPGQGANSPLHF. The CDR3 DNA sequence: TGTGCCAGCTCACCGGGACAGGGGGCGAATTCACCCCTCCACTTT.

J is TRBJ2-7 and V is TRBV6-5, with TRBD1 matching over 10 bases. CDR1 is MNHEY and CDR2 is SVGAGI in the germline V gene. V was clipped by 5 bases and J by 7 bases; unmatched bases: 11. The CDR3 loop spans 15 amino acids. The CDR3 DNA reads TGTGCCAGCAGTAACCCCGGGACAGGGGCTAGAGAGCAGTACTTC. Its protein is CASSNPGTGAREQYF.

The rearrangement links TRBV27 to TRBJ2-2; tentative D call: TRBD1 (5 bases). There are 14 residues in the CDR3. Germline CDR1 MNHEY, CDR2 SMNVEV (reference sequence). V lost 6 bases and J lost 5, with 13 bases in between. CDR3 DNA: TGTGCCAGCAGCCCTCAGGGCTTTACCGGGGAGCTGTTTTTT. Encoded protein: CASSPQGFTGELFF.

The genes are TRBV2 and TRBJ1-1; D gene unclear. Trimming took 4 bases from V and 7 from J, leaving 7 bases between them. Germline CDR1 and CDR2: SNHLY and FYNNEI. The CDR3 has 11 residues. CDR3 protein: CASSAQYEAFF. For the CDR3, the DNA is TGTGCCAGCAGTGCACAGTATGAAGCTTTCTTT.

This clone was detected only a few times. V usage is TRBV2 and J usage is TRBJ1-5; maybe TRBD1 (6 bases). Germline values: CDR1 SNHLY, CDR2 FYNNEI. CDR3 length: 14 amino acids. V was trimmed by 7 bases and J by 7 bases, leaving 17 bases between them. CDR3 amino acids: CASTEGGGAQPQHF. The CDR3 region has the DNA TGTGCCAGCACCGAGGGGGGGGGCGCGCAGCCCCAGCATTTT.

This clone occurred a few times. The sample carries other DNA sequences with the same CDR3. J is TRBJ2-7 and V is TRBV7-2, with TRBD1 matching 7 bases. This CDR3 has 15 residues. J was trimmed by 2 bases and V by 3 bases; bases with no gene match: 7. Germline CDR1 SGHTA, CDR2 FQGNSA. The CDR3 nucleotides read TGTGCCAGCAGCTTCTCCGGGACAGAGGCCTACGAGCAGTACTTC. It codes for CASSFSGTEAYEQYF.

The V call is TRBV30, the J call TRBJ1-2; D unresolved. The germline V gene has CDR1 GTSNPN and CDR2 SVGIG (reference sequence). The CDR3 sequence is 12 residues long. Trimming removed 2 bases at V and 4 bases at J, with 8 bases between. The CDR3 sequence: CAWSSAVYGYTF. For the CDR3, the DNA is TGTGCCTGGAGTTCAGCGGTCTATGGCTACACCTTC. The full variable domain, completed using reference TRBV30 and TRBJ1-2, is SQTIHQWPATLVQPVGSPLSLECTVEGTSNPNLYWYRQAAGRGLQLLFYSVGIGQISSEVPQNLSASRPQDRQFILSSKKLLLSDSGFYLCAWSSAVYGYTFGSGTRLTVV.

This clone was counted a single time. The chain couples TRBV7-2 to TRBJ2-7, with a tentative D call TRBD2 (5 bases). V was cut by 1 base and J by 5 bases, with 15 bases left in between. Germline V CDR1 and CDR2: SGHTA, FQGNSA. The CDR3 totals 15 residues. The CDR3 DNA sequence: TGTGCCAGCAGCTTAGTCTTGACTGACGGGGACGAGCAGTACTTC. This codes for CASSLVLTDGDEQYF.

The sample holds one count of this clone. J is TRBJ1-2 and V is TRBV4-2; D uncertain. Trimming shortened V by 0 bases and J by 8 bases, and 13 bases separated the two germline ends. Germline assignment: CDR1 LGHNA and CDR2 YNFKEQ. The CDR3 covers 14 residues. This CDR3 reads CASSQDRVAAGYTF. For the CDR3, the DNA is TGTGCCAGCAGCCAAGATCGGGTGGCGGCCGGCTACACCTTC.

With regard to this clone: In the same sample, other DNA sequences code for this CDR3. The genes are TRBV9 and TRBJ2-3; D gene unclear. The CDR3 covers 14 residues. Looked up from germline, CDR1 is SGDLS and CDR2 is YYNGEE. Trimming took 0 bases from V and 0 from J, leaving 5 bases between them. The CDR3 loop reads CASSVEPSTDTQYF. Written as DNA, the CDR3 is TGTGCCAGCAGCGTAGAGCCGAGCACAGATACGCAGTATTTT.

This rearrangement joins TRBV3-1 (or the pseudogene TRBV3-2) to TRBJ1-1, with D possibly TRBD1 on 5 matching bases. Deletions cut 4 bases from V and 7 bases from J, with 13 bases between. The CDR3 totals 13 residues. Per germline, CDR1 LGHDT and CDR2 YNNKEL (reference sequence). This CDR3 reads CASSPKGLGEAFF. The CDR3, as DNA: TGTGCCAGCAGCCCCAAGGGGCTTGGTGAAGCTTTCTTT.

The V call is TRBV20-1, the J call TRBJ2-1, with TRBD2 identical over 10 bases. The CDR3 extends over 17 amino acids. V was clipped by 3 bases and J by 7 bases; unmatched bases: 15. CDR1 is DFQATT, CDR2 SNEGSKA, per germline (reference sequence). Here the CDR3 reads CSASLPSGGRGGNEQFF. CDR3 DNA: TGCAGTGCTAGTTTACCTAGCGGGGGCCGCGGGGGGAATGAGCAGTTCTTC.

This clone was seen just once. The gene calls are TRBV28 and TRBJ2-1, with 14 bases aligning to TRBD2. The CDR3 sequence is 17 residues long. Trimming removed 4 bases from V and 6 bases from J; junction bases left unmatched: 8. Germline V CDR1 and CDR2: MDHEN, SYDVKM. In nucleotides, the CDR3 is TGTGCCAGCAGTTCCACTTTGACTAGCGGGGGGGCCAATGAGCAGTTCTTC. It is translated as CASSSTLTSGGANEQFF.

This clone was seen ten or more times. The CDR3 DNA reads as TGTGCCAGCTCAACCGGGACAGGGACCTCACCCCTCCACTTT. As protein: CASSTGTGTSPLHF. This sequence joins TRBV18 and TRBJ1-6; 9 bases are a match to TRBD1. The CDR3 is 14 amino acids. The V segment lost 5 bases and the J segment 10 bases; nucleotides outside the gene matches: 6. CDR1 KGHSH and CDR2 LQKENI come from the germline V gene.

This clone is classed as large. The J gene is TRBJ1-6, the V gene TRBV19; D is unresolved. Per the germline V gene, CDR1 is LNHDA and CDR2 is SQIVND (reference sequence). This CDR3 is built from 15 residues. Trimming removed 0 bases at V and 12 bases at J, with 15 bases between. The CDR3 spells CASSIDYFPRQPLHF. The CDR3 bases are TGTGCCAGTAGTATAGATTACTTTCCGCGCCAACCCCTCCACTTT.

The V and J genes are TRBV4-3 and TRBJ2-7, with TRBD2 matching 9 bases. CDR3 length: 15 amino acids. The J segment lost 2 bases and the V segment lost 5 bases, leaving 7 bases of the junction unmatched. From germline, CDR1 is LGHNA and CDR2 YSLEER. The CDR3 coding sequence is TGCGCCAGCAGCGTAGTGACTAGCGGAACCTACGAGCAGTACTTC. It is translated as CASSVVTSGTYEQYF.

The V call is TRBV10-2, the J call TRBJ2-1; 10 bases are a match to TRBD2. V trimming: 4 bases; J trimming: 5 bases; junction bases outside the gene matches: 8. Looked up from germline, CDR1 is WSHSY and CDR2 is SAAADI. The CDR3 loop spans 16 amino acids. The CDR3 is CASSGASGSFDNEQFF. CDR3 DNA sequence: TGCGCCAGCAGTGGCGCTAGCGGGAGTTTTGACAATGAGCAGTTCTTC.

The chain joins TRBV30 to TRBJ1-5; the D is unclear. CDR3 length: 13 amino acids. Trimming took 0 bases from V and 2 from J, leaving 5 bases between them. Germline CDR1 GTSNPN, CDR2 SVGIG (reference sequence). The chain's CDR3 is CAWSVTGNQPQHF. The CDR3 region has the DNA TGTGCCTGGAGTGTAACAGGCAATCAGCCCCAGCATTTT.